This T cell receptor (beta chain) was captured by sequencing in a study of graft-versus-host responses after intestinal transplantation. Profiling relied on immunoSEQ multiplex PCR, and the TCRdb table lists in-frame clones only, not all of them. The table lists about 59,000 clones, almost 95% of them singletons. Trimming took off 4 bases at V and 2 bases at J, with 13 bases between the two ends. Germline CDR1 is SGHKS and CDR2 is YYEKEE (reference sequence). The CDR3 sequence is 15 residues long. Notes on this clone: The antigen remains undetermined.

The clonotype comes from a human donor who was the organ donor for an intestinal transplant. This material consisted of unstimulated CD4+ T cells sorted from spleen or lymph node cells, taken before transplant. The V call is TRBV5-5, the J call TRBJ1-3; D is unresolved. This CDR3 is CASSLYVVPGNTIYF. CDR3 nucleotides: TGTGCCAGCAGCCTCTATGTGGTCCCTGGAAACACCATATATTTT. Full variable domain (outside the CDR3, taken from reference TRBV5-5 and TRBJ1-3): DAGVTQSPTHLIKTRGQQVTLRCSPISGHKSVSWYQQVLGQGPQFIFQYYEKEERGRGNFPDRFSARQFPNYSSELNVNALLLGDSALYLCASSLYVVPGNTIYFGEGSWLTVV.